The T cell receptor beta chain under discussion was sequenced for a study of beta chain features in type 1 diabetes. Study-wide results and limits: The VDJ junctions of type 1 diabetes patients carried fewer insertions and more deletions.

This clone was observed a handful of times. Its specificity is unknown. All of the isolated RNA was reverse transcribed, so expressed TCRB transcripts were sequenced. Profiling relied on immunoSEQ multiplex PCR, and the TCRdb table lists in-frame clones only, not all of them. The sample lists roughly 450,000 clones; roughly 14% were seen once. This clonotype originated in a young man in good health. Input material: naive CD4+ T cells from blood.

CDR3 coding DNA: TGTGCCAGCAGCGTATCTGAAGGGGGCTATGGCTACACCTTC. This encodes CASSVSEGGYGYTF. The chain couples TRBV9 to TRBJ1-2; TRBD1 might be the D (6 bases). CDR1 and CDR2 (germline): SGDLS, YYNGEE. V lost 1 base, J lost 4 bases, and 11 bases lay in between. This CDR3 spans 14 amino acids.